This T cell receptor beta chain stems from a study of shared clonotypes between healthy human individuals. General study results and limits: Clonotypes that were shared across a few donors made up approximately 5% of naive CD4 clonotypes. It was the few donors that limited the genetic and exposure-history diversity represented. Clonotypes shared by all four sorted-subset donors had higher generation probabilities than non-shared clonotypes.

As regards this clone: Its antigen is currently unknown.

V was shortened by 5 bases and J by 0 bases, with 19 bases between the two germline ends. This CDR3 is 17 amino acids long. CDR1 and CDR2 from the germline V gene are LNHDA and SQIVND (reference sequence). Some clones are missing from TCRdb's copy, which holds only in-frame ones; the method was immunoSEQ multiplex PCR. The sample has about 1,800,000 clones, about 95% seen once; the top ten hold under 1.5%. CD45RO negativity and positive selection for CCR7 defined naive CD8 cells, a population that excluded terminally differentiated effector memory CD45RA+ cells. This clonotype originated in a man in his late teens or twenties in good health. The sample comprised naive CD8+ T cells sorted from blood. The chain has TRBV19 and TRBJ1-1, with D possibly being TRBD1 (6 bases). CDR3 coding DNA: TGTGCCAGTAGTCCGCCCCCAGGGACACGTTTGAACACTGAAGCTTTCTTT. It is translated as CASSPPPGTRLNTEAFF.